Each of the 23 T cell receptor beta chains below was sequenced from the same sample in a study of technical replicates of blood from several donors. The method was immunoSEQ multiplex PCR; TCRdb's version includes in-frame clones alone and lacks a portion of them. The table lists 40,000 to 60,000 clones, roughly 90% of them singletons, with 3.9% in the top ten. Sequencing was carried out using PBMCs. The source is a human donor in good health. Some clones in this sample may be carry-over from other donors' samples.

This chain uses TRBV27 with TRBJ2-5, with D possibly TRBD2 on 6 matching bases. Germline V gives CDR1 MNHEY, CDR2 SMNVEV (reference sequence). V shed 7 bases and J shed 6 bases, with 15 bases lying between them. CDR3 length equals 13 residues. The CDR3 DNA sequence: TGTGCCAGCACATACAGGAGGGGCCAGACCCAGTACTTC. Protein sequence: CASTYRRGQTQYF.

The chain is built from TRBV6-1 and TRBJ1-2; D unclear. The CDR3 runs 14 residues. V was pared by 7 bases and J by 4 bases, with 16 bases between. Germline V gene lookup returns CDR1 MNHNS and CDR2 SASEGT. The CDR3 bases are TGTGCCAGCACCCCCTCTGACGGGTTCTATGGCTACACCTTC. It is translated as CASTPSDGFYGYTF.

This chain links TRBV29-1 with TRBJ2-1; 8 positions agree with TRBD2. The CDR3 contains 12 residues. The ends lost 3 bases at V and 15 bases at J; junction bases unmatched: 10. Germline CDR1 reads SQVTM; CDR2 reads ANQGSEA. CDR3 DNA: TGCAGCGTTGATCCGGCGGGAGGCCTGGGGTTCTTC. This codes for CSVDPAGGLGFF.

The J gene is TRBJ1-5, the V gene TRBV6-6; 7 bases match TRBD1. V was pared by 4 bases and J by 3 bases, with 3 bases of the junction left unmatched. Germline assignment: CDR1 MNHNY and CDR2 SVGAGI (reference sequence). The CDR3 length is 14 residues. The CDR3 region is CASSSTGNNQPQHF. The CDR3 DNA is TGTGCCAGCAGTTCGACAGGGAACAATCAGCCCCAGCATTTT.

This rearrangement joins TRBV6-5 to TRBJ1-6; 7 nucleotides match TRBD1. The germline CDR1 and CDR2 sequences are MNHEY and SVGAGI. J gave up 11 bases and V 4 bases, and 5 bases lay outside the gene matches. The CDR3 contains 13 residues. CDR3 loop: CASSSSGQTPLHF. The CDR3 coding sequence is TGTGCCAGCAGTTCCTCGGGACAGACACCCCTCCACTTT.

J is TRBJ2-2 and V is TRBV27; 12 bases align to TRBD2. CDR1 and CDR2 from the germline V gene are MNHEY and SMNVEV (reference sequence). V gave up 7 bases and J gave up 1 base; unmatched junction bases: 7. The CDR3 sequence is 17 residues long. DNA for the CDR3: TGTGCCAGCACCCGGACTAGCGGGGTAGGGAACACCGGGGAGCTGTTTTTT. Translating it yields CASTRTSGVGNTGELFF.

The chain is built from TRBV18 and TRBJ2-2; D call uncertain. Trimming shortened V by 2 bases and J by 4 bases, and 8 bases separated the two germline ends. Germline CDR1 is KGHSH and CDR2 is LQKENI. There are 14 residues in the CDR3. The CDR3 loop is CASSPSVGTGELFF. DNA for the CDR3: TGTGCCAGCTCACCAAGCGTCGGCACCGGGGAGCTGTTTTTT.

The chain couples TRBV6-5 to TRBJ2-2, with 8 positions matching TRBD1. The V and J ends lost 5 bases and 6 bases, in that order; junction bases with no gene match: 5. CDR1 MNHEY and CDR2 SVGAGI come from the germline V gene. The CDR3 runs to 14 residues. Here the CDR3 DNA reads TGTGCCAGCAGTCTACAGGGGGTTGCCGGGGAGCTGTTTTTT. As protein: CASSLQGVAGELFF.

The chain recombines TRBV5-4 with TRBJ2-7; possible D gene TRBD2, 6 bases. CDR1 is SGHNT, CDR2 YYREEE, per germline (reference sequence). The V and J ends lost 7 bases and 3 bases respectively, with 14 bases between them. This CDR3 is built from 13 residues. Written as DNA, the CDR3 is TGTGCCAGCTCGGAGGGACCCAGCTACGAGCAGTACTTC. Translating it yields CASSEGPSYEQYF.

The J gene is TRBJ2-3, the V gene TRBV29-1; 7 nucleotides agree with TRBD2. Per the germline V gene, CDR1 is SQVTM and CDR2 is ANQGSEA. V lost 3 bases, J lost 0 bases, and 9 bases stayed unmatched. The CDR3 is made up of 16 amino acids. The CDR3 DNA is TGCAGCGTTGATTTGTGGGAGGGCGCTAGCACAGATACGCAGTATTTT. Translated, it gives CSVDLWEGASTDTQYF.

CDR3 nucleotide sequence: TGTGCCAGCAGTTACTCGGGTCTAGCGGGGTCCAATGAGCAGTTCTTC. Its translation: CASSYSGLAGSNEQFF. The chain uses TRBV6-5 and TRBJ2-1, with 9 positions matching TRBD2. J lost 6 bases, V lost 0 bases, and 6 bases had no gene match. Germline V gives CDR1 MNHEY, CDR2 SVGAGI. The CDR3 runs 16 residues.

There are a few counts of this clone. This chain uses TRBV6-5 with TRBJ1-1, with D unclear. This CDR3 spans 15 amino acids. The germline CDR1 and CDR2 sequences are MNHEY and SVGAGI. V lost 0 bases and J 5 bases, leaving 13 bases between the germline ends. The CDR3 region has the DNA TGTGCCAGCAGTTACTCGATCACCCCGGGGACTGAAGCTTTCTTT. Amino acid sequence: CASSYSITPGTEAFF.

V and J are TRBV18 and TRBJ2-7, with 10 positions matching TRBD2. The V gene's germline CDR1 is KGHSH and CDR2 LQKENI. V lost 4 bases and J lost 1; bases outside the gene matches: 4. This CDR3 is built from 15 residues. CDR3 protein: CASSLGAGGSYEQYF. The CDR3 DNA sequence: TGTGCCAGCTCACTGGGAGCGGGGGGGTCCTACGAGCAGTACTTC.

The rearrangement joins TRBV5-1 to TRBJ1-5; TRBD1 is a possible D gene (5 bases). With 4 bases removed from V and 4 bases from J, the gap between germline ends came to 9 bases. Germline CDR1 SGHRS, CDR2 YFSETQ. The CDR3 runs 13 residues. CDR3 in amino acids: CASSVQGNQPQHF. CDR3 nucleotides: TGCGCCAGCAGCGTTCAGGGAAATCAGCCCCAGCATTTT.

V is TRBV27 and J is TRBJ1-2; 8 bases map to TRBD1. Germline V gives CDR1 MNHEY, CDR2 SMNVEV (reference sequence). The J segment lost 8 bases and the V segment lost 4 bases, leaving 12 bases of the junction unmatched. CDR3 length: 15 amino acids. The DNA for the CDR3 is TGTGCCAGCAGTTCGGACAGGGTGGTCCCAGGCGGCTACACCTTC. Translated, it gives CASSSDRVVPGGYTF.

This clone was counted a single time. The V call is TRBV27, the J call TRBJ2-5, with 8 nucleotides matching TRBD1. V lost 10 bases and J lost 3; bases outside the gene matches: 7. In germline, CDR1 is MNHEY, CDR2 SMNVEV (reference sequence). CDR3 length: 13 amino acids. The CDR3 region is CANSPGQEETQYF. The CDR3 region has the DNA TGTGCCAATAGTCCGGGACAGGAAGAGACCCAGTACTTC.

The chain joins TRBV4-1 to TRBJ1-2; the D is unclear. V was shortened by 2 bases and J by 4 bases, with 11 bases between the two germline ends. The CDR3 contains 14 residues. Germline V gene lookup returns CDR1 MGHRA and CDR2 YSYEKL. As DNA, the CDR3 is TGCGCCAGCAGCCAAACCTACAGAGCCTATGGCTACACCTTC. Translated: CASSQTYRAYGYTF.

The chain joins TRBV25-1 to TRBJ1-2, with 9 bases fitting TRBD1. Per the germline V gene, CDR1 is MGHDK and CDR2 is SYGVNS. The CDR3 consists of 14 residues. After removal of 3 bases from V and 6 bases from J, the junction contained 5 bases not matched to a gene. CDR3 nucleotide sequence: TGTGCCAGCAGTGACTCGGGACAGGGCCATGGCTACACCTTC. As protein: CASSDSGQGHGYTF.

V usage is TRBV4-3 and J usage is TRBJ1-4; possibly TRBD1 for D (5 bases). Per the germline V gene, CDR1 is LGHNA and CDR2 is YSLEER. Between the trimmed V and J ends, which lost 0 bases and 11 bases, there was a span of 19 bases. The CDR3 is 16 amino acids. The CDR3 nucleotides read TGCGCCAGCAGCCAAGATAAAGGCAGGGTGAATCTGAAACTGTTTTTT. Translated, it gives CASSQDKGRVNLKLFF.

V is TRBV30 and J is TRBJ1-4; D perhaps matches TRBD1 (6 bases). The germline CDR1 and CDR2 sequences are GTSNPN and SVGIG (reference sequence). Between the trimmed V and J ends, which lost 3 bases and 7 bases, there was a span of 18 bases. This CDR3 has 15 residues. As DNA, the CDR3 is TGTGCCTGGAGGATTAAAGACAGGTCTAGTGAAAAACTGTTTTTT. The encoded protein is CAWRIKDRSSEKLFF.

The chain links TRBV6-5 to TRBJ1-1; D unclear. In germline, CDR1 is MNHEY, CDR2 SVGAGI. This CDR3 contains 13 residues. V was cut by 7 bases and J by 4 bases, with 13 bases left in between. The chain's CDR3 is CASTQRGSTEAFF. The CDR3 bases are TGTGCCAGCACCCAACGGGGAAGCACTGAAGCTTTCTTT.

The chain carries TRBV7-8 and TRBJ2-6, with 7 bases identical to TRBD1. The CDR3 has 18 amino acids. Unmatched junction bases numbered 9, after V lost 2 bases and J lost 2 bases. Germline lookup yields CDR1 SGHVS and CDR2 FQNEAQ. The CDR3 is CASSLPRGSGTGANVLTF. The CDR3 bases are TGTGCCAGCAGCTTACCCAGGGGGTCGGGGACTGGGGCCAACGTCCTGACTTTC.

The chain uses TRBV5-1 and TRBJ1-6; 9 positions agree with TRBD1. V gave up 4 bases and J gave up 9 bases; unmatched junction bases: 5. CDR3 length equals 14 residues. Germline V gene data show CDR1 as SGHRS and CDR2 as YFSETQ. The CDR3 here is CASSPGTGSSPLHF. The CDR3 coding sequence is TGCGCCAGCAGCCCAGGGACAGGGTCTTCACCCCTCCACTTT.